The 21 T cell receptor beta chains listed next were all sequenced from one sample in a study of T cells in localized non-small cell lung cancer. Sequenced by immunoSEQ multiplex PCR; TCRdb stores in-frame clones only, minus some. The profile shows around 91,000 clones, around 90% of them singletons. Sequenced here: peripheral blood, sampled before any cancer treatment. These receptors were taken from a man aged 35-75 years with stage I squamous cell lung carcinoma.

This clone came up once. The chain links TRBV7-3 to TRBJ2-1; 7 nucleotides agree with TRBD2. V shed 1 base, J shed 1 base, and the junction held 1 base outside the gene matches. The CDR3 has 15 amino acids. CDR1 is SGHTA and CDR2 is FQGTGA in the germline V gene. The CDR3 DNA reads as TGTGCCAGCAGCTTAATCGGGGGGTCCTACAATGAGCAGTTCTTC. Its translation is CASSLIGGSYNEQFF.

The V call is TRBV27, the J call TRBJ1-6; possibly TRBD1 for D (5 bases). V lost 3 bases to trimming and J lost 10 bases, with 13 bases between them. The CDR3 contains 14 residues. CDR1 and CDR2 (germline): MNHEY, SMNVEV (reference sequence). The CDR3 reads CASSFGQEGSPLHF. In nucleotides, the CDR3 is TGTGCCAGCAGTTTCGGGCAGGAGGGGTCACCCCTCCACTTT.

In DNA form, the CDR3 reads TGTGCCAGCAGCTTGGCAATAGCTAACTATGGCTACACCTTC. Protein product: CASSLAIANYGYTF. This chain uses TRBV5-4 with TRBJ1-2; D is unclear. The CDR3 contains 14 residues. The germline V gene encodes CDR1 SGHNT and CDR2 YYREEE (reference sequence). V lost 0 bases to trimming and J lost 0 bases, with 6 bases between them.

The V call is TRBV30, the J call TRBJ1-3; D ambiguous. This CDR3 has 12 residues. V was clipped by 5 bases and J by 1 base, with 6 bases between them. Germline assignment: CDR1 GTSNPN and CDR2 SVGIG (reference sequence). The CDR3 DNA is TGTGCCTGGGGAGAATCTGGAAACACCATATATTTT. Amino acids: CAWGESGNTIYF.

The V gene is TRBV7-2, the J gene TRBJ2-1; perhaps TRBD2 as D (5 bases). V lost 1 base, J lost 5 bases, and 18 bases lay in between. CDR1 and CDR2 (germline): SGHTA, FQGNSA. This CDR3 has 17 residues. The chain's CDR3 is CASSLEEGIPYNNEQFF. CDR3 in DNA: TGTGCCAGCAGCTTAGAAGAGGGTATCCCCTACAACAATGAGCAGTTCTTC.

The V gene is TRBV11-3, the J gene TRBJ1-3, with D tentatively TRBD1 (5 bases). V was clipped by 0 bases and J by 0 bases, with 15 bases between them. Germline values: CDR1 SGHNT, CDR2 YENEEA. The CDR3 extends over 18 amino acids. This CDR3 is CASSLDRGLGHSGNTIYF. The CDR3, as DNA: TGTGCCAGCAGCTTAGATCGGGGACTCGGTCACTCTGGAAACACCATATATTTT.

The V and J genes are TRBV5-1 and TRBJ2-3; D remains unclear. Trimming stripped 0 bases from V and 3 bases from J, with 5 bases between. The CDR3 extends over 13 amino acids. CDR1 SGHRS and CDR2 YFSETQ come from the germline V gene. The CDR3 bases are TGCGCCAGCAGCTTGGGGCGGACAGATACGCAGTATTTT. The encoded protein is CASSLGRTDTQYF.

This chain links TRBV5-1 with TRBJ1-6; D might be TRBD1 (5 bases). CDR3 length: 14 residues. Trimming stripped 0 bases from V and 10 bases from J, with 11 bases between. Germline V gene sequence: CDR1 SGHRS, CDR2 YFSETQ. CDR3 coding DNA: TGCGCCAGCAGCTTGGGGCTCGGGGACTCACCCCTCCACTTT. Its protein product is CASSLGLGDSPLHF.

V usage is TRBV4-1 and J usage is TRBJ1-2, with TRBD1 matching over 7 bases. Germline trimming cut 4 bases from V and 4 bases from J; bases unmatched to any gene: 6. This CDR3 region has 14 residues. Germline assignment: CDR1 MGHRA and CDR2 YSYEKL. The DNA of the CDR3 is TGCGCCAGCAGCCTCTGGACAGGAGTCTATGGCTACACCTTC. This gives the protein CASSLWTGVYGYTF.

The CDR3 region is CASSYRTGAMNTEAFF. As DNA, the CDR3 is TGTGCCAGCAGTTACCGGACAGGCGCCATGAACACTGAAGCTTTCTTT. V gene TRBV6-6 combines with J gene TRBJ1-1; 7 bases fit TRBD1. The CDR3 consists of 16 residues. Trimming removed 2 bases from V and 0 bases from J; junction bases left unmatched: 6. CDR1 and CDR2 from the germline V gene are MNHNY and SVGAGI (reference sequence).

This chain joins TRBV5-4 and TRBJ1-1; D call uncertain. The CDR3 loop spans 10 amino acids. In germline, CDR1 is SGHNT, CDR2 YYREEE (reference sequence). Trimming took off 5 bases at V and 8 bases at J, with 7 bases between the two ends. The CDR3 nucleotides read TGTGCCAGCAGACAGATAGAAGCTTTCTTT. Translated, it gives CASRQIEAFF.

The V and J genes are TRBV5-6 and TRBJ1-1, with a possible D match to TRBD1 (5 bases). V shed 4 bases and J shed 1 base, with 11 bases lying between them. The CDR3 extends over 14 amino acids. CDR1 is SGHDT and CDR2 is YYEEEE in the germline V gene. In nucleotides, the CDR3 is TGTGCCAGCAGCCCCCGCCAGGGGAACACTGAAGCTTTCTTT. Residues: CASSPRQGNTEAFF.

By share, this clone counts as large (0.1 to 1%). DNA of the CDR3: TGTGCCAGCAGCCAAGATTGGCAGAGCTCCTACGAGCAGTACTTC. This encodes CASSQDWQSSYEQYF. This chain joins TRBV4-2 and TRBJ2-7; no clear D. Trimming removed 0 bases at V and 0 bases at J, with 9 bases between. The V gene's germline CDR1 is LGHNA and CDR2 YNFKEQ. This CDR3 has 15 amino acids.

The rearrangement joins TRBV9 to TRBJ2-5; D remains unclear. The germline V gene has CDR1 SGDLS and CDR2 YYNGEE. The CDR3 has 18 residues. The germline V and J ends were trimmed by 4 bases and 5 bases, with 27 bases remaining between them. CDR3 nucleotide sequence: TGTGCCAGCAGCCGAACCATTCATCGCGGCCGAAGCCTCGAGACCCAGTACTTC. It specifies CASSRTIHRGRSLETQYF.

CDR3 nucleotides: TGCGCCAGCAATAACCAGGGTACAGATACGCAGTATTTT. Protein product: CASNNQGTDTQYF. V and J are TRBV4-1 and TRBJ2-3, with D possibly matching TRBD1 (5 bases). The CDR3 consists of 13 residues. Germline V gives CDR1 MGHRA, CDR2 YSYEKL. V lost 7 bases to trimming and J lost 3 bases, with 11 bases between them.

This clone was detected only once. The J gene is TRBJ2-2, the V gene TRBV29-1; D might be TRBD1 (6 bases). Germline V gene sequence: CDR1 SQVTM, CDR2 ANQGSEA. The CDR3 contains 14 residues. V gave up 3 bases and J gave up 0 bases, with 8 bases separating them. The CDR3 DNA reads TGCAGCGTTGACGGGACAACGAACACCGGGGAGCTGTTTTTT. Amino acids: CSVDGTTNTGELFF.

The chain couples TRBV5-1 to TRBJ2-2; the D is unclear. Germline assignment: CDR1 SGHRS and CDR2 YFSETQ. This CDR3 has 14 amino acids. The V end was cut by 5 bases, the J end by 3 bases, with 11 bases between. CDR3 nucleotide sequence: TGCGCCAGCAGTCGCATCCCCGACACCGGGGAGCTGTTTTTT. It yields the protein CASSRIPDTGELFF.

The chain has TRBV7-2 and TRBJ1-3; a weak D match, TRBD1 (6 bases). The V end lost 5 bases, the J end lost 0 bases, and 11 bases lay between the germline ends. Germline assignment: CDR1 SGHTA and CDR2 FQGNSA. This CDR3 is built from 15 residues. CDR3 nucleotides: TGTGCCAGCAGCCGTGACAGGACCTCTGGAAACACCATATATTTT. Amino acids: CASSRDRTSGNTIYF.

About this clone itself: An end of the junction does not agree with germline; a read error may underlie this. V usage is TRBV5-4 and J usage is TRBJ1-6, with D unclear. The germline V gene has CDR1 SGHNT and CDR2 YYREEE (reference sequence). CDR3 length: 13 residues. The CDR3 sequence: CASTLGLGSPLHF. The CDR3 region has the DNA TGTGCCAGCACCTTGGGGTTAGGTTCACCCCTCCACTTT.

The rearrangement uses TRBV10-3 and TRBJ2-1; no clear D. CDR3 size: 15 residues. CDR1 and CDR2 (germline): ENHRY, SYGVKD. V lost 0 bases to trimming and J lost 5 bases, with 11 bases between them. In nucleotides, the CDR3 is TGTGCCATCAGTGAGTCCGGGTGGGGAAACAATGAGCAGTTCTTC. Protein product: CAISESGWGNNEQFF.

The chain combines TRBV2 with TRBJ2-5; the match to TRBD1 covers 7 bases. The CDR3 loop spans 15 amino acids. V shed 7 bases and J 5 bases; nucleotides not matched to a gene: 13. The germline gives CDR1 SNHLY, CDR2 FYNNEI. The CDR3 is CASMPPLTGVETQYF. CDR3 in DNA: TGTGCCAGCATGCCGCCCCTAACAGGGGTTGAGACCCAGTACTTC.